The entry that follows covers one T cell receptor (beta chain) sequence. This specimen comes from a study of early T cells in non-severe SARS-CoV-2 infection. After removal of 5 bases from V and 3 bases from J, the junction contained 2 bases not matched to a gene. Germline CDR1 is SQVTM and CDR2 is ANQGSEA. This CDR3 comprises 12 residues. In TCRdb, the 5' RACE reads were re-called with MiXCR into one record per CDR3 protein. The sample has 40,000 to 50,000 distinct CDR3 sequences, approximately 5.1% seen once. The sample in question was whole blood, obtained at baseline. The receptor was isolated from an adult who was a healthcare worker with PCR-confirmed SARS-CoV-2 infection or an uninfected control (not recorded which). The rearrangement joins TRBV29-1 to TRBJ2-5; 8 nucleotides match TRBD2. The CDR3 bases are TGCAGCGTTAGCGGGAGTAAAGAGACCCAGTACTTC. It encodes CSVSGSKETQYF.